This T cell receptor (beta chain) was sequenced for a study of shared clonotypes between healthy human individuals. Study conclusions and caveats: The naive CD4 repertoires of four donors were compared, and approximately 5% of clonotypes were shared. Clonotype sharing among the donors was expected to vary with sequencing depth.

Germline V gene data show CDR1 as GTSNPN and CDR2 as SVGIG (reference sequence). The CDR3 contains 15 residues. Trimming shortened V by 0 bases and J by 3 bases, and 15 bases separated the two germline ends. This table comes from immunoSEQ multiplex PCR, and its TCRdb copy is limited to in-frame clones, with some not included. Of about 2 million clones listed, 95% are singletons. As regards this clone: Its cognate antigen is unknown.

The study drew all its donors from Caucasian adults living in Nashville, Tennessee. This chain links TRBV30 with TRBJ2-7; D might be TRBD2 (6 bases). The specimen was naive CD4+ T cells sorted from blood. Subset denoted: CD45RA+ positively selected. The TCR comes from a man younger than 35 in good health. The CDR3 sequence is CAWSVRGLGGYEQYF. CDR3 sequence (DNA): TGTGCCTGGAGTGTACGAGGTCTGGGGGGCTACGAGCAGTACTTC.